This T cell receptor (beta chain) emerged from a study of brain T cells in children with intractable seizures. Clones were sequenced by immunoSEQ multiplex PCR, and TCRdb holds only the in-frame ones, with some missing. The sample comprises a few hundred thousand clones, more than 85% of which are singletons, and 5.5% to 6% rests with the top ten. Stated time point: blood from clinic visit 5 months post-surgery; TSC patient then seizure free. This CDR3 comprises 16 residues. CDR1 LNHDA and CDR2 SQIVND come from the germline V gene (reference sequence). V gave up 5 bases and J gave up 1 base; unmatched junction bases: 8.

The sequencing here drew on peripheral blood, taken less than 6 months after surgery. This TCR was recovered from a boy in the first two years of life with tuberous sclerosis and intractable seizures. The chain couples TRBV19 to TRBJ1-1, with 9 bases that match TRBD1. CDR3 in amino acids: CASSSRDRVSNTEAFF. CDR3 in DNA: TGTGCCAGTAGTTCCCGGGACAGGGTGTCGAACACTGAAGCTTTCTTT. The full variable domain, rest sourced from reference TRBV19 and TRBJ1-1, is DGGITQSPKYLFRKEGQNVTLSCEQNLNHDAMYWYRQDPGQGLRLIYYSQIVNDFQKGDIAEGYSVSREKKESFPLTVTSAQKNPTAFYLCASSSRDRVSNTEAFFGQGTRLTVV.